These 20 T cell receptor beta chains share one sample of origin, sequenced in a study of vaccination effects on CD4 cells after COVID-19. These receptors are not linked to any known antigen. Before any sequencing was done, the ViraFEST assay used viral peptide pools to expand antigen-specific CD4+ T cells. Following culture for approximately ten days, CD4+ T cells were isolated. The person acquired a PCR-confirmed SARS-CoV-2 infection between March and December 2020. Assay used: immunoSEQ multiplex PCR; TCRdb lists only in-frame clones, some missing. The sample holds approximately 70,000 clones; under 85% are singletons and the top ten take under 6%. The specimen comprised CD4+ T cells from PBMCs cultured with HIV peptides, sampled before COVID-19 vaccination. Indicated subset: HIV-1 Nef peptide pool negative control/reference culture. Receptors originate from a human donor who had a prior SARS-CoV-2 infection.

This clone was seen a few times. The chain carries TRBV7-3 and TRBJ2-3, with 8 bases lining up with TRBD2. The J segment lost 5 bases and the V segment lost 4 bases, leaving 5 bases of the junction unmatched. The CDR3 spans 14 residues. Germline V gives CDR1 SGHTA, CDR2 FQGTGA. The CDR3 DNA reads TGTGCCAGCAGCTCCGGGACTAGTGGAGATACGCAGTATTTT. It translates to CASSSGTSGDTQYF.

This clone was observed a handful of times. This chain uses TRBV9 with TRBJ2-3, with 8 bases matching TRBD2. This CDR3 is built from 16 residues. Germline V gives CDR1 SGDLS, CDR2 YYNGEE. V was clipped by 1 base and J by 4 bases; unmatched bases: 8. The CDR3 here is CASSVFGAGVPDTQYF. The CDR3 nucleotides read TGTGCCAGCAGCGTATTTGGAGCGGGAGTCCCAGATACGCAGTATTTT.

V usage is TRBV6-1 and J usage is TRBJ2-5; D remains ambiguous. CDR1 and CDR2 (germline): MNHNS, SASEGT. V lost 3 bases to trimming and J lost 5 bases, with 22 bases between them. The CDR3 extends over 17 amino acids. The CDR3: CASSDLFGQAVGETQYF. The DNA of the CDR3 is TGTGCCAGCAGTGATTTGTTCGGCCAGGCGGTCGGGGAGACCCAGTACTTC.

This sequence joins TRBV4-2 and TRBJ2-7, with D possibly being TRBD1 (6 bases). Deletions cut 0 bases from V and 2 bases from J, with 17 bases between. Germline CDR1 and CDR2: LGHNA and YNFKEQ. The CDR3 extends over 17 amino acids. The CDR3 sequence is CASSQEPTGSTAYEQYF. In DNA form, the CDR3 reads TGTGCCAGCAGCCAAGAGCCCACAGGGAGTACCGCCTACGAGCAGTACTTC.

The rearrangement links TRBV5-4 to TRBJ2-3, with TRBD2 identical over 9 bases. Germline-derived CDR1 and CDR2 are SGHNT and YYREEE (reference sequence). V was clipped by 4 bases and J by 4 bases; unmatched bases: 7. The CDR3 is made up of 15 amino acids. CDR3 sequence: CASSGREGPADTQYF. CDR3 nucleotides: TGTGCCAGCAGCGGGCGGGAGGGCCCGGCAGATACGCAGTATTTT.

The chain joins TRBV24-1 to TRBJ2-3, with 9 bases identical to TRBD2. V trimming: 5 bases; J trimming: 2 bases; junction bases outside the gene matches: 4. Looked up from germline, CDR1 is KGHDR and CDR2 is SFDVKD. This CDR3 is built from 15 residues. CDR3 sequence reads: CATSGASGNTDTQYF. Here the CDR3 DNA reads TGTGCCACCAGTGGGGCTAGCGGGAACACAGATACGCAGTATTTT.

This clone was seen a few times. The chain combines TRBV7-2 with TRBJ2-7, with TRBD1 as a possible D gene (6 bases). V was clipped by 0 bases and J by 3 bases, with 9 bases between them. This CDR3 is built from 14 residues. Germline V gene data show CDR1 as SGHTA and CDR2 as FQGNSA. The CDR3 spells CASSLAGQNYEQYF. The CDR3 region has the DNA TGTGCCAGCAGCTTAGCGGGACAAAACTACGAGCAGTACTTC.

The J gene is TRBJ2-3, the V gene TRBV12-5; TRBD2 agrees at 8 bases. V shed 4 bases, J shed 1 base, and the junction held 4 bases outside the gene matches. Germline V gives CDR1 LGHNT, CDR2 FRNRAP. The CDR3 is 15 amino acids. CDR3: CASGSGSGGTDTQYF. CDR3 sequence (DNA): TGTGCTAGTGGTTCCGGTAGCGGGGGCACAGATACGCAGTATTTT.

This chain's CDR3 is CASSGSQGFDTEAFF. The CDR3 DNA reads as TGTGCCAGCAGTGGGTCACAAGGGTTCGACACTGAAGCTTTCTTT. This chain connects TRBV6-6 to TRBJ1-1; D gene uncertain. Between the trimmed V and J ends, which lost 5 bases and 3 bases, there was a span of 16 bases. The CDR3 length is 15 residues. Germline values: CDR1 MNHNY, CDR2 SVGAGI (reference sequence).

The V gene is TRBV20-1, the J gene TRBJ2-1; D is unresolved. Per the germline V gene, CDR1 is DFQATT and CDR2 is SNEGSKA (reference sequence). The CDR3 runs 13 residues. Deletions cut 3 bases from V and 6 bases from J, with 12 bases between. The DNA for the CDR3 is TGCAGTGCTAGTCGCGGTCTCGGCAATGAGCAGTTCTTC. As protein: CSASRGLGNEQFF.

CDR3 DNA: TGTGCCTGGAGTGCTCAGGAAGGAGACGCTTTCTTT. Translating it yields CAWSAQEGDAFF. The chain is built from TRBV30 and TRBJ1-1; no reliable D call. Germline loops: CDR1 GTSNPN, CDR2 SVGIG (reference sequence). CDR3 length equals 12 residues. V shed 1 base and J shed 11 bases, with 14 bases lying between them.

This chain connects TRBV7-2 to TRBJ2-7, with D possibly TRBD1 on 5 matching bases. Germline assignment: CDR1 SGHTA and CDR2 FQGNSA. V was trimmed by 4 bases and J by 0 bases, leaving 7 bases between them. This CDR3 is 13 amino acids long. The CDR3 here is CASSSTASYEQYF. The CDR3 DNA reads TGTGCCAGCAGCTCGACAGCCTCCTACGAGCAGTACTTC.

The rearrangement joins TRBV5-1 to TRBJ2-2, with 7 positions matching TRBD2. This CDR3 is 15 amino acids long. V lost 1 base to trimming and J lost 5 bases; unmatched junction nucleotides: 5. CDR1 is SGHRS and CDR2 is YFSETQ in the germline V gene. As DNA, the CDR3 is TGCGCCAGCAGCTTGATCGGGGGGTATACCGGGGAGCTGTTTTTT. Translating it yields CASSLIGGYTGELFF.

CDR3 DNA: TGTGCCAGCAGCTTAGGAGGGGTTACCGCCGGGGAGCTGTTTTTT. It specifies CASSLGGVTAGELFF. V and J are TRBV7-8 and TRBJ2-2, with D perhaps TRBD1 or TRBD2 (5 bases each). Looked up from germline, CDR1 is SGHVS and CDR2 is FQNEAQ. The CDR3 spans 15 residues. Trimming pared 1 base from V and 6 bases from J, leaving 12 bases between. The whole variable domain, remainder taken from reference TRBV7-8 and TRBJ2-2, is GAGVSQSPRYKVAKRGQDVALRCDPISGHVSLFWYQQALGQGPEFLTYFQNEAQLDKSGLPSDRFFAERPEGSVSTLKIQRTQQEDSAVYLCASSLGGVTAGELFFGEGSRLTVL.

CDR3 bases: TGTGCCAGCAGTTTATTGGGAGGTGCAACTAATGAAAAACTGTTTTTT. Translating gives CASSLLGGATNEKLFF. The chain has TRBV27 and TRBJ1-4, with D hard to call. Trimming shortened V by 1 base and J by 0 bases, and 9 bases separated the two germline ends. This CDR3 is 16 amino acids long. Germline values: CDR1 MNHEY, CDR2 SMNVEV (reference sequence).

The genes are TRBV7-2 and TRBJ1-2; a possible D gene is TRBD1 (6 bases). This CDR3 contains 14 residues. Germline CDR1 reads SGHTA; CDR2 reads FQGNSA. Trimming took off 4 bases at V and 1 base at J, with 10 bases between the two ends. Written as DNA, the CDR3 is TGTGCCAGCAGCTCCGGACAGCATAACTATGGCTACACCTTC. Its protein is CASSSGQHNYGYTF.

This clone was seen a few times. V and J are TRBV11-2 and TRBJ2-5; the D is unclear. There are 15 residues in the CDR3. Trimming pared 1 base from V and 2 bases from J, leaving 11 bases between. In germline, CDR1 is SGHAT, CDR2 FQNNGV. The CDR3: CASSLGGTLQETQYF. In nucleotides, the CDR3 is TGTGCCAGCAGCTTAGGGGGTACGCTACAAGAGACCCAGTACTTC.

V and J are TRBV7-3 and TRBJ2-2; 8 nucleotides line up with TRBD2. J was trimmed by 4 bases and V by 4 bases; bases with no gene match: 11. The CDR3 is 17 residues long. The germline gives CDR1 SGHTA, CDR2 FQGTGA. The CDR3 DNA follows: TGTGCCAGCAGCTATGTAGCGGGGACCGCGGGCACCGGGGAGCTGTTTTTT. Its protein product is CASSYVAGTAGTGELFF. The whole variable domain, remainder taken from reference TRBV7-3 and TRBJ2-2, is GAGVSQTPSNKVTEKGKYVELRCDPISGHTALYWYRQSLGQGPEFLIYFQGTGAADDSGLPNDRFFAVRPEGSVSTLKIQRTERGDSAVYLCASSYVAGTAGTGELFFGEGSRLTVL.

This chain connects TRBV7-3 to TRBJ2-5; no firm D call. Trimming left V 1 base short and J 1 base short, with 10 bases between. Germline lookup yields CDR1 SGHTA and CDR2 FQGTGA. The CDR3 has 15 residues. CDR3 amino acids: CASSLMGGTQETQYF. The CDR3 DNA is TGTGCCAGCAGCTTAATGGGCGGTACCCAAGAGACCCAGTACTTC.

J is TRBJ2-3 and V is TRBV7-2; D perhaps matches TRBD1 (5 bases). CDR3 length: 15 amino acids. Trimming took 4 bases from V and 4 from J, leaving 15 bases between them. Germline V gene sequence: CDR1 SGHTA, CDR2 FQGNSA. The CDR3 sequence: CASSSRTLGADTQYF. For the CDR3, the DNA is TGTGCCAGCAGCTCTCGGACATTGGGTGCAGATACGCAGTATTTT.